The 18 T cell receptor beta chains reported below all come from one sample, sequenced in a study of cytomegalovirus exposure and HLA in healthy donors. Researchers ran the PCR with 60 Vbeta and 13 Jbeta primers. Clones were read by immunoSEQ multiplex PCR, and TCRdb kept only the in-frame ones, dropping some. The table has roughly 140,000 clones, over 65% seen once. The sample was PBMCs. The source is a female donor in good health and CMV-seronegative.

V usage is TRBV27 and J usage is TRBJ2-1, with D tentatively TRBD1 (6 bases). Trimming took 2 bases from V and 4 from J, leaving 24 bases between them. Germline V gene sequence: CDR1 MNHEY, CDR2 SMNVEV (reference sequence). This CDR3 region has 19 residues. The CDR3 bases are TGTGCCAGCAGTTTAAAAAAAGGTCGGACAGTCGATTTTTACAATGAGCAGTTCTTC. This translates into CASSLKKGRTVDFYNEQFF.

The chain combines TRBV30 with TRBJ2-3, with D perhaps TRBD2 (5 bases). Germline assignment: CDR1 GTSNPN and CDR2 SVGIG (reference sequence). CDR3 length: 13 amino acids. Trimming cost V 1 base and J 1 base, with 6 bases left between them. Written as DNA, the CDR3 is TGTGCCTGGAGTGGGACTGGCACAGATACGCAGTATTTT. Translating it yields CAWSGTGTDTQYF.

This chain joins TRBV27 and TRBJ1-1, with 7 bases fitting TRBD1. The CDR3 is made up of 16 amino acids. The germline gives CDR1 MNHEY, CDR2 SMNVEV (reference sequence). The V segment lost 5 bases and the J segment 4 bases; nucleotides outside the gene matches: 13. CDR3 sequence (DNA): TGTGCCAGCAGTCCGCGACAGGGCCGGTGGACCACTGAAGCTTTCTTT. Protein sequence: CASSPRQGRWTTEAFF.

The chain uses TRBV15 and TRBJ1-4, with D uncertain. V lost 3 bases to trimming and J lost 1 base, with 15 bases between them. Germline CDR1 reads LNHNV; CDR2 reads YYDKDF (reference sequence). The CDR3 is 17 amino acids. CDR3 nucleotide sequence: TGTGCCACCAGCAGGCATTTAGTAGGGAGAACTAATGAAAAACTGTTTTTT. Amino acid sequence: CATSRHLVGRTNEKLFF.

CDR3 protein: CAWSVQGTDTQYF. In DNA, the CDR3 is TGTGCCTGGAGTGTACAGGGGACAGATACGCAGTATTTT. V usage is TRBV30 and J usage is TRBJ2-3, with 7 positions matching TRBD1. The CDR3 is made up of 13 amino acids. Looked up from germline, CDR1 is GTSNPN and CDR2 is SVGIG (reference sequence). V lost 0 bases to trimming and J lost 3 bases; unmatched junction nucleotides: 0.

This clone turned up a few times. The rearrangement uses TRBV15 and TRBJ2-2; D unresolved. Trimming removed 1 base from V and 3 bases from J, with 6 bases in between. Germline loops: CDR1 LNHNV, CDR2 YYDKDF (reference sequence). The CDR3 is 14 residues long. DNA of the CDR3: TGTGCCACCAGCAGAGCCCAGGACACCGGGGAGCTGTTTTTT. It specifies CATSRAQDTGELFF.

CDR3 nucleotides: TGCGCCAGCAGCTTGGACAGTAGATCCTACGAGCAGTACTTC. Protein product: CASSLDSRSYEQYF. The V gene is TRBV5-1, the J gene TRBJ2-7; D uncertain. The germline V gene has CDR1 SGHRS and CDR2 YFSETQ. This CDR3 is built from 14 residues. V gave up 0 bases and J gave up 1 base, with 8 bases separating them.

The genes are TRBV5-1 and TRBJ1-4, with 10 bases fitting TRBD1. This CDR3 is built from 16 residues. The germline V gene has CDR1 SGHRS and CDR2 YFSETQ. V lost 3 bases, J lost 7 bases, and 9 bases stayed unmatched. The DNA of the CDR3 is TGCGCCAGCAGCTACTCGGGACAGGGGCAGTGTGAAAAACTGTTTTTT. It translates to CASSYSGQGQCEKLFF.

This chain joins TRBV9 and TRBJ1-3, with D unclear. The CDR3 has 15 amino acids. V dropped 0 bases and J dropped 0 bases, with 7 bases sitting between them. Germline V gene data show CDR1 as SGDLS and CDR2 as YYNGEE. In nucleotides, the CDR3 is TGTGCCAGCAGCGTAGACACCTCCTCTGGAAACACCATATATTTT. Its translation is CASSVDTSSGNTIYF.

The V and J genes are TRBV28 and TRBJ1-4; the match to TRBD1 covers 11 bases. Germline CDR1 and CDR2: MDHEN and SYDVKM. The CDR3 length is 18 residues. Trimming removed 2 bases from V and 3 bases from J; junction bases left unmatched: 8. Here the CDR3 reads CASSLGTGGVAPNEKLFF. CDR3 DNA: TGTGCCAGCAGTTTAGGGACAGGGGGGGTAGCGCCTAATGAAAAACTGTTTTTT. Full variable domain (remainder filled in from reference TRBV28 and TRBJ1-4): DVKVTQSSRYLVKRTGEKVFLECVQDMDHENMFWYRQDPGLGLRLIYFSYDVKMKEKGDIPEGYSVSREKKERFSLILESASTNQTSMYLCASSLGTGGVAPNEKLFFGSGTQLSVL.

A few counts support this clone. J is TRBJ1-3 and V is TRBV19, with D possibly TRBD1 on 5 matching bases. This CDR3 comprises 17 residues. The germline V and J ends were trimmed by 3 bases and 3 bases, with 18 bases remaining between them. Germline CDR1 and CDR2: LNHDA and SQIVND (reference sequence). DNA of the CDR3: TGTGCCAGTAGTATCGCGGGACGCCCAACGCTTGGAAACACCATATATTTT. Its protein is CASSIAGRPTLGNTIYF.

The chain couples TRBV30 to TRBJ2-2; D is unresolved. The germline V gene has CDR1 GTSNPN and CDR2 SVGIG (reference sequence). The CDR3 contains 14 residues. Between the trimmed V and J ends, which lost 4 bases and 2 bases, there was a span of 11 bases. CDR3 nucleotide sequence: TGTGCCTGGAAGTACGGTCGTAACACCGGGGAGCTGTTTTTT. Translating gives CAWKYGRNTGELFF.

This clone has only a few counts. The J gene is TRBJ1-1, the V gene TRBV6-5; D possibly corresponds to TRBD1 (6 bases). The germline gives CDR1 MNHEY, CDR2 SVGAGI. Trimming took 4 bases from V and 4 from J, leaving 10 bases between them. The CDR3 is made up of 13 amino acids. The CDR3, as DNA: TGTGCCAGCAGTTTTCTAGGGGGCACTGAAGCTTTCTTT. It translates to CASSFLGGTEAFF.

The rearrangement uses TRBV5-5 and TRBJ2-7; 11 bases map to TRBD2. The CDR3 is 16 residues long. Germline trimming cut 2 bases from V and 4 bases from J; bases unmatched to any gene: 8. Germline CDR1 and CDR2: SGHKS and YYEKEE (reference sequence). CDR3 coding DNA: TGTGCCAGCAGCTTTAGCGGGGGGGCGCGGCTGTACGAGCAGTACTTC. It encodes CASSFSGGARLYEQYF.

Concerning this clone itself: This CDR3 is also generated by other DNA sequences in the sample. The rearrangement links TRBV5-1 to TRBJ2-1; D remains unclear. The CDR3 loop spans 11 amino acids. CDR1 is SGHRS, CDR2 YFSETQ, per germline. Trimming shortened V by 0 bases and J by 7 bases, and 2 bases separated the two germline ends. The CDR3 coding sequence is TGCGCCAGCAGCTTGGCAAATGAGCAGTTCTTC. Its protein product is CASSLANEQFF.

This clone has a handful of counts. The CDR3 bases are TGCGCCAGCAGCCAAGAGGAAAGCGGGGGTAGGTACGAGCAGTACTTC. Translated, it gives CASSQEESGGRYEQYF. The chain employs TRBV4-1 and TRBJ2-7, with 8 nucleotides matching TRBD2. CDR1 and CDR2 (germline): MGHRA, YSYEKL. The CDR3 has 16 amino acids. Losses at the gene ends were 0 bases for V and 4 bases for J; bases not matched to a gene: 8.

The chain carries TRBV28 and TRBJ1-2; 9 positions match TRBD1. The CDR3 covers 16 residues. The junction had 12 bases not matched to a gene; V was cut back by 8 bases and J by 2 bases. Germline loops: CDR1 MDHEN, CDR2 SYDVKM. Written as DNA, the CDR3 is TGTGCCAGCGGGTCGGGACAGGGCCTGGGAAACTATGGCTACACCTTC. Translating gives CASGSGQGLGNYGYTF.

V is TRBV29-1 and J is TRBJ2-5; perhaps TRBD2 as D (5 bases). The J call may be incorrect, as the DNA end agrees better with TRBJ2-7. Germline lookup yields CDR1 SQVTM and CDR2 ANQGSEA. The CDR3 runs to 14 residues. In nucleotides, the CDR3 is TGCAGCGTTGGGAGGACTGGGAGCTCCTACGAGCAGTACTTC. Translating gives CSVGRTGSSYEQYF.